This T cell receptor beta chain was obtained from a study of blood T cell repertoires in COVID-19. The overall study: Sites in the United States, Italy and Spain provided acute and convalescent COVID-19 samples. In each case, the material was cDNA or gDNA derived from T cells, B-cell-depleted T cells, or PBMCs.

Germline V gene data show CDR1 as ENHRY and CDR2 as SYGVKD. The CDR3 extends over 14 amino acids. Between the trimmed V and J ends, which lost 4 bases and 10 bases, there was a span of 17 bases. Methods used by the authors: Estimation of nucleated cell counts was performed using reference gene primer amplification. Method: immunoSEQ multiplex PCR; TCRdb's copy keeps in-frame clones and lacks some. That table is the source of V, J and clone size, and D and trimming were worked out from the DNA. The table includes hundreds of thousands of clones, 65% to 90% detected once. The specimen was peripheral blood. The J gene is TRBJ2-1, the V gene TRBV10-3; D may be TRBD2 (6 bases). The source of this sequence is a woman aged 55-70 years with COVID-19, enrolled during active disease. CDR3 amino acids: CAISVARGGWEQFF. Written as DNA, the CDR3 is TGTGCCATCAGTGTAGCGCGGGGAGGATGGGAGCAGTTCTTC.